Described below is a single TCR beta chain sequence and its context. Its antigen target is currently unknown. Base qualities are missing; no much larger clone stands one base away. The CDR3 sequence holds 14 residues, the cysteine and phenylalanine included. The DNA shown is the 42-base CDR3, in frame from base 1. CDR1 and CDR2 are read off the germline V gene as SGHDT and YYEEEE. V is cut by 2 bases and J by 2 bases, and the space between the germline ends is 9 bases. In the prospective study, participants were roughly 18 to 95 years old, resided in 25 or so geographic areas of the United States, and were enrolled through a virtual design. Cohort assignment in the prospective study relied on participant-reported clinical history from a screening survey and a study questionnaire. Recovered participants in ImmuneRACE Cohort 3 were defined by two consecutive negative NP/OP PCR tests, clearance by a healthcare professional, or resolution of symptoms. In the prospective study, whole blood, serum and a nasopharyngeal or oropharyngeal swab were collected from each participant by mobile phlebotomists. Additional blood draws and questionnaires over an approximately two-month period could optionally be provided by prospective study participants. Prospective study blood samples were shipped either frozen or at room temperature before DNA extraction.

These data are taken from a study of blood T cell repertoires in COVID-19 (dated by TCRdb to the early 2020s). Study-wide context: Collaborator samples came from the United States, Italy and Spain and covered acute and convalescent phases of COVID-19. Where available, HLA class I and class II types were taken from metadata supplied by the sample provider and were not determined by assay-based typing. The dataset comprised deeply sampled blood TCRbeta repertoires from subjects exposed to, actively infected with, or recovered from COVID-19. Samples were obtained from the ongoing ImmuneRACE study (first 160 participants) and from about 1,300 subjects provided by 6 global collaborators. Nearly every sample came with metadata listing a de-identified subject ID, COVID-19 status, age in years and sex. The repertoires were released in a freely available public database intended as a resource for research on the immune response to SARS-CoV-2. The prospective study material was composed of cDNA or gDNA derived from T cells, B-cell-depleted T cells, or PBMCs.

TCRbeta CDR3 regions were amplified from genomic DNA by means of the immunoSEQ Assay, a bias-controlled multiplex PCR. Per the authors' processing: The number of nucleated cells in each sample was estimated by amplification of reference gene primers within the assay. Sequence reads were collapsed and filtered to measure the absolute abundance of every unique TCRbeta CDR3 rearrangement. For each sample, productive Simpson clonality was calculated as the square root of Simpson's diversity index across productive rearrangements. TCRdb obtained this table from immuneACCESS and retained in-frame rearrangements with V and J assigned. These tables miss some clones; where compared with another copy, unresolved V genes account for less than half of the shortfall, and the remainder is unexplained. The V and J calls and the clone size are those of that table, but D and trimming were determined from the DNA. This sample holds a few hundred thousand clones; approximately 85% were observed only once. The ten largest clonotypes hold 4% to 4.5% of the sample.

General conclusions and limits of the study: The amount of clinical and demographic metadata varied by source and participant and was provided uncurated.

What was sequenced was PBMCs or T cells enriched from blood (not recorded which). This sequence originates from a woman aged 25 to 39 who had recovered from COVID-19. This receptor chain uses TRBV5-6 and TRBJ2-3, and possibly TRBD1, on 6 matching bases. The CDR3 region reads CASSFRGDTDTQYF. In nucleotides, the sequence is TGTGCCAGCAGCTTCAGGGGTGACACAGATACGCAGTATTTT.